This is a list of T cell receptor beta chains from one sample in a study of shared clonotypes between healthy human individuals. The table came from immunoSEQ multiplex PCR; TCRdb's copy has only in-frame clones and leaves some out. Of a few million clones in the sample, roughly 93% are singletons; the top ten hold under 0.45%. Material for sequencing was naive CD4+ T cells from PBMCs. These receptors were taken from a man between 18 and 29 years old in good health. Some clones in this sample may be carry-over from other donors' samples. Each CDR3 is given with its conserved first and last residue. Fields, in order: CDR3 length, D gene, clone size, J gene, V gene, CDR3 DNA, CDR3 protein. A D gene is named only where the DNA matches it firmly. The listing skips clone size in some rows; elsewhere it reads once, few, many or a size class.

>14|NA|NA|TRBJ2-2|TRBV6-5
TGTGCCAGCAGTTACTCGAGGAACACCGGGGAGCTGTTTTTT
CASSYSRNTGELFF
>14|TRBD1|NA|TRBJ2-7|TRBV18
TGTGCCAGCTCACCTGGGACAGGGGTGTACGAGCAGTACTTC
CASSPGTGVYEQYF
>13|NA|NA|TRBJ1-2|TRBV28
TGTGCCAGCAGCCGGACAGCGAACTATGGCTACACCTTC
CASSRTANYGYTF
>16|NA|NA|TRBJ2-6|TRBV6-6
TGTGCCAGCATTATGGACGGGGCGCGTGGGGCCAACGTCCTGACTTTC
CASIMDGARGANVLTF
>14|TRBD1|NA|TRBJ1-4|TRBV2
TGTGCCAGCAGTGAAGGCAGGGGGCCTGAAAAACTGTTTTTT
CASSEGRGPEKLFF
>14|TRBD1|NA|TRBJ2-1|TRBV7-3
TGTGCCAGCAGCTTAAACAGGGGATCGAGTGAGCAGTTCTTC
CASSLNRGSSEQFF
>17|NA|NA|TRBJ2-2|TRBV11-2
TGTGCCAGCAGCCCTACGGCAGGGGCGGGGAACACCGGGGAGCTGTTTTTT
CASSPTAGAGNTGELFF
>14|TRBD1|NA|TRBJ2-1|TRBV5-1
TGCGCCAGCAGCTTCGGACAGGACTACAATGAGCAGTTCTTC
CASSFGQDYNEQFF
>16|TRBD2|NA|TRBJ2-7|TRBV7-2
TGTGCCAGCAGCCGGGTAGCGGGAGGGAAACGGTACGAGCAGTACTTC
CASSRVAGGKRYEQYF
>14|NA|NA|TRBJ1-1|TRBV28
TGTGCCAGCAGTTCGAGGGACTTGAACACTGAAGCTTTCTTT
CASSSRDLNTEAFF
>14|NA|NA|TRBJ2-5|TRBV7-3
TGTGCCAGCAGCCCTAGCAGAGCCAAAGAGACCCAGTACTTC
CASSPSRAKETQYF
>13|NA|NA|TRBJ2-7|TRBV7-9
TGTGCCAGCAGCCCAGGTCGGTCCTACGAGCAGTACTTC
CASSPGRSYEQYF
>16|NA|NA|TRBJ2-7|TRBV28
TGTGCCAGCAGTTTATTGGTTGCAGGATTGAATCACGAGCAGTACTTC
CASSLLVAGLNHEQYF
>15|NA|once|TRBJ1-1|TRBV18
TGTGCCAGCTCACCAGAGGTGGTTAGGAACACTGAAGCTTTCTTT
CASSPEVVRNTEAFF
>13|NA|NA|TRBJ2-2|TRBV7-3
TGTGCCAGCAGCTTCGGTAGCGCAGGGGAGCTGTTTTTT
CASSFGSAGELFF
>15|NA|NA|TRBJ2-2|TRBV9
TGTGCCAGCAGCGTAGTGGGGGAGAACACCGGGGAGCTGTTTTTT
CASSVVGENTGELFF
>15|NA|NA|TRBJ2-2|TRBV6-1
TGTGCCAGTAAGACGTCGGGGGCTTACACCGGGGAGCTGTTTTTT
CASKTSGAYTGELFF
>15|NA|few|TRBJ1-1|TRBV5-1
TGCGCCAGCAGCGCGATACAGGGCATGAACACTGAAGCTTTCTTT
CASSAIQGMNTEAFF
>13|NA|NA|TRBJ2-1|TRBV12-5
TGTGCTAGTGGCCGCGGGACAGACAATGAGCAGTTCTTC
CASGRGTDNEQFF
>15|NA|NA|TRBJ1-4|TRBV7-9
TGTGCCAGCAGCTTAGCGGGGGACACCGATGAAAAACTGTTTTTT
CASSLAGDTDEKLFF
>14|NA|NA|TRBJ2-3|TRBV15
TGTGCCACCAGCAGTGACTTAACTGGGGTCGCGCAGTATTTT
CATSSDLTGVAQYF
>13|NA|NA|TRBJ2-3|TRBV6-6
TGTGCCAGCAGACATACAGGGACAGATACGCAGTATTTT
CASRHTGTDTQYF
>13|NA|NA|TRBJ1-5|TRBV19
TGTGCCACCAAAGGACGGGGCAATCAGCCCCAGCATTTT
CATKGRGNQPQHF
>16|NA|NA|TRBJ2-7|TRBV7-8
TGTGCCAGCAGCTTAGTACCAACGGGACAAACCTACGAGCAGTACTTC
CASSLVPTGQTYEQYF
>14|NA|NA|TRBJ2-1|TRBV11-2
TGTGCCAGCTCTGAGCGGAGCTCCTACAATGAGCAGTTCTTC
CASSERSSYNEQFF
>15|TRBD2|NA|TRBJ2-3|TRBV4-2
TGTGCCAGCAGCCAAGTTACTAGCGACACAGATACGCAGTATTTT
CASSQVTSDTDTQYF
>17|NA|NA|TRBJ2-1|TRBV28
TGTGCCAGCAGCCCCACCTCGGGGGAGAGGGGTCTCAATGAGCAGTTCTTC
CASSPTSGERGLNEQFF
>16|NA|NA|TRBJ1-5|TRBV9
TGTGCCAGCAGCGGGAGGGACGCACCGGGCAATCAGCCCCAGCATTTT
CASSGRDAPGNQPQHF
>14|NA|NA|TRBJ1-2|TRBV7-9
TGTGCCAGCAGCTTAGCCGGGCGGAGTAATCGCTACACCTTC
CASSLAGRSNRYTF
>13|NA|NA|TRBJ1-2|TRBV7-8
TGTGCCAGCAAAGGGGGGGGTAACTATGGCTACACCTTC
CASKGGGNYGYTF
>12|NA|once|TRBJ2-5|TRBV9
TGTGCCAGCAGCCCAAGTGGGGAGACCCAGTACTTC
CASSPSGETQYF
>18|NA|NA|TRBJ1-3|TRBV6-4
TGTGCCAGCAGTGACTCGAACTACAAACCCGGAGGTGGGAACACCATATATTTT
CASSDSNYKPGGGNTIYF
>15|TRBD2|NA|TRBJ2-7|TRBV9
TGTGCCAGCAGCGTAGAGGCGGGAGGGCCCTACGAGCAGTACTTC
CASSVEAGGPYEQYF
>11|NA|NA|TRBJ2-1|TRBV18
TGTGCCAGCTCAGCCACCCATGAGCAGTTCTTC
CASSATHEQFF
>14|TRBD1|NA|TRBJ2-7|TRBV28
TGTGCCAGCAGATTGGACAGGATAGTCTACGAGCAGTACTTC
CASRLDRIVYEQYF
>15|NA|NA|TRBJ2-2|TRBV29-1
TGCAGCGTCCTTCACTGGGACAGGACTAGCGGGGAGCTGTTTTTT
CSVLHWDRTSGELFF
>12|NA|NA|TRBJ2-2|TRBV7-9
TGTGCCAGCAGCCCTCAGAGTGGGGAGCTGTTTTTT
CASSPQSGELFF
>14|TRBD1|NA|TRBJ1-5|TRBV19
TGTGCCAGTAGTGCGGACAGGGGCAATCAGCCCCAGCATTTT
CASSADRGNQPQHF
>15|NA|NA|TRBJ1-4|TRBV7-2
TGTGCCAGCAGCTTAGACGGCACCCTATTTGAAAAACTGTTTTTT
CASSLDGTLFEKLFF
>17|TRBD2|once|TRBJ2-3|TRBV7-2
TGTGCCAGCAGCTATCAACCGCTAGCGGGAGTTTCCGATACGCAGTATTTT
CASSYQPLAGVSDTQYF
>11|NA|NA|TRBJ1-1|TRBV2
TGTGCCACCTCCCTAAACACTGAAGCTTTCTTT
CATSLNTEAFF
>15|TRBD1|NA|TRBJ2-7|TRBV27
TGTGCCAGCAGGATGTGGGGACAGGGGTTCTACGAGCAGTACTTC
CASRMWGQGFYEQYF
>15|NA|NA|TRBJ2-3|TRBV6-5
TGTGCCAGCAGTTACCGCACTCCTAGCACAGATACGCAGTATTTT
CASSYRTPSTDTQYF
>18|TRBD2|NA|TRBJ2-2|TRBV4-2
TGTGCCAGCAGCCAAGAGAGGCTAGCGGGAGGGCCAACCGGGGAGCTGTTTTTT
CASSQERLAGGPTGELFF
>16|NA|once|TRBJ2-7|TRBV19
TGTGCCAGTAGCCCCCGTTCAGCTTGGACGACCTACGAGCAGTACTTC
CASSPRSAWTTYEQYF
>13|TRBD2|once|TRBJ2-5|TRBV28
TGTGCCAGCAGTCGGTCCGGGAGGGAGACCCAGTACTTC
CASSRSGRETQYF